The T cell receptor (beta chain) described here comes from a study of blood T cell repertoires in COVID-19 (dated by TCRdb to 2019 to 2021). Study-level background: Samples covering the acute and convalescent phases of COVID-19 were provided by collaborators in the United States, Italy and Spain. Nearly every sample came with metadata listing a de-identified subject ID, COVID-19 status, age in years and sex. Where HLA class I and class II types were available, the types were taken from metadata supplied by the sample provider, not from assay-based typing. The repertoires were made available in a free public database intended to serve as a resource for research on the immune response to SARS-CoV-2. The dataset comprised deeply sampled blood TCRbeta repertoires from subjects exposed to, actively infected with, or recovered from COVID-19. Samples were obtained from the ongoing ImmuneRACE study (first 160 participants) and from some 1,200 subjects provided by 6 global collaborators. The material from the prospective study consisted of cDNA or gDNA derived from T cells, B-cell-depleted T cells, or PBMCs. Findings and caveats that apply to the study as a whole: The amount of clinical and demographic metadata varied by source and participant and was provided uncurated.

With regard to this clone: The antigen this receptor binds is unknown. No base qualities exist here, and no much larger clone lies one base off it.

The CDR3 numbers 15 residues from cysteine through phenylalanine. Kept here is only the CDR3 DNA, which spans 45 bases and is read in frame from base 1. V and J lose 4 bases and 5 bases, and a span of 12 bases separates them. The germline V gene yields MGHRA for CDR1 and YSYEKL for CDR2. Samples from volunteer blood donors who had recovered from COVID-19 were contributed by a second Seattle source. The collaborating institutions used their own protocols to collect whole blood in K2EDTA tubes. For TCRbeta analysis, collaborators shipped samples in one of three forms: frozen whole blood, isolated PBMCs, or DNA extracted from either of those sample types. TCRbeta CDR3 regions were amplified from genomic DNA using the immunoSEQ Assay, a bias-controlled multiplex PCR. Turning to the authors' computational methods: Within the assay, amplification of reference gene primers was used to estimate how many nucleated cells each sample contained. To quantify the absolute abundance of each unique TCRbeta CDR3 rearrangement, sequence reads were collapsed and filtered. For each sample, productive Simpson clonality was calculated by taking the square root of Simpson's diversity index across productive rearrangements. TCRdb's version of the immuneACCESS table is confined to in-frame rearrangements and falls short of the full clone set. An unresolved V gene accounts for under half of the shortfall where checked; the remainder is of unknown origin. That table is the source of V, J and clone size, and D and trimming were worked out from the DNA. In all, the sample holds roughly 300,000 clones, and 70% to 90% of those were seen once. The ten largest clones capture 7.8% of the sample.

Input material: peripheral blood. The chain employs TRBV4-1 and TRBJ1-6, with the D segment identity uncertain. The clonotype was recovered from a woman aged 45-59 years who had recovered from COVID-19. The nucleotide sequence reads TGCGCCAGCAGCCGAGAGACTACGGATAATTCACCCCTCCACTTT. The encoded protein is CASSRETTDNSPLHF.